This T cell receptor (beta chain) is drawn from a study of blood T cell repertoires in COVID-19. Study overall: COVID-19 samples, acute and convalescent, were from the United States, Italy and Spain.

Recruited during active infection, patients (from Seattle) were subsequently followed longitudinally. In the original workflow: How many nucleated cells were present was estimated from reference gene primer amplification. TCRdb's table, derived via immunoSEQ multiplex PCR, lists solely in-frame clones and lacks some. The D gene and trimming were derived from the DNA, and the V and J assignments and clone size from that table. The table has fewer than 300,000 clones, roughly nine tenths seen once. CDR1 MNHEY and CDR2 SVGAGI come from the germline V gene. Trimming took 0 bases from V and 3 from J; bases not matched to a gene: 4. This CDR3 has 15 residues.

What was sequenced was peripheral blood. The receptor's source is a woman under 40 with COVID-19, enrolled during active disease. This rearrangement joins TRBV6-5 to TRBJ2-7; 8 positions agree with TRBD1. Here the CDR3 DNA reads TGTGCCAGCAGTTACTCAGGGGGACAGGTCTACGAGCAGTACTTC. As protein: CASSYSGGQVYEQYF.